Included here is one TCR beta chain sequence, with context. Only in-frame clones appear in the TCRdb table, and some are missing; sequencing was by immunoSEQ multiplex PCR. The repertoire holds 160,000 or so clones, around nine tenths seen once, with 2.5% to 3.5% in the top ten. Germline V gives CDR1 MDHEN, CDR2 SYDVKM. V gave up 4 bases and J gave up 2 bases; unmatched junction bases: 9. This CDR3 is built from 16 residues. The data were obtained in a study of cytomegalovirus exposure and HLA in healthy donors. Sequencing was performed on PBMCs. This clonotype was sampled from a young man in good health and CMV-seronegative. The chain carries TRBV28 and TRBJ2-3, with TRBD1 matching over 7 bases. The CDR3 loop is CASSSTPGQLTDTQYF. For the CDR3, the DNA is TGTGCCAGCAGTTCAACTCCGGGACAGCTCACAGATACGCAGTATTTT.